This T cell receptor (beta chain) comes out of a study of CD8+ T cells in alopecia areata. Germline CDR1 and CDR2: SGDLS and YYNGEE. The ends were cut back, 0 bases at V and 0 bases at J, with 10 bases in the middle. The CDR3 has 16 amino acids. RNA was isolated and reverse transcribed to cDNA, the sequencing template. Clones were sequenced by immunoSEQ multiplex PCR, and TCRdb holds only the in-frame ones, with some missing. The sample lists about 190,000 clones, 45% to 65% occurring once. Treatment given: oral pan-JAK inhibitor, 5-10 mg twice daily. The chain has TRBV9 and TRBJ2-1; D may be TRBD2 (6 bases). The sequence was collected from a human donor with alopecia areata. The sequencing used CD4+ T cells sorted from blood, collected at week 4, from a patient treated with tofacitinib. The CDR3 bases are TGTGCCAGCAGCGTAGTTGGGAGGAGCTCCTACAATGAGCAGTTCTTC. This gives the protein CASSVVGRSSYNEQFF. Full variable domain (rest looked up from reference TRBV9 and TRBJ2-1): DSGVTQTPKHLITATGQRVTLRCSPRSGDLSVYWYQQSLDQGLQFLIQYYNGEERAKGNILERFSAQQFPDLHSELNLSSLELGDSALYFCASSVVGRSSYNEQFFGPGTRLTVL.